Presented here are 18 T cell receptor beta chains from one specimen sequenced in a study of post-analysis software for immune sequencing data. Unique molecular identifiers were carried by the TCR beta cDNA libraries. Each CDR3 protein gets one entry after TCRdb re-called the PCR reads with MiXCR. The sample carries about 160,000 distinct CDR3 sequences, 36% recorded once. This material consisted of blood, taken after autologous hematopoietic stem cell transplantation. Receptors were obtained from a girl aged 5 to 17 with multiple sclerosis.

The J gene is TRBJ2-4, the V gene TRBV11-2; 7 bases agree with TRBD2. The V segment lost 5 bases and the J segment 3 bases; nucleotides outside the gene matches: 7. CDR1 and CDR2 (germline): SGHAT, FQNNGV. This CDR3 spans 15 amino acids. The CDR3 spells CASSRGVFGKNIQYF. Here the CDR3 DNA reads TGTGCCAGCAGCCGGGGGGTTTTCGGCAAAAACATTCAGTACTTC.

The gene calls are TRBV27 and TRBJ2-1; no reliable D call. From germline, CDR1 is MNHEY and CDR2 SMNVEV (reference sequence). The CDR3 is 13 residues long. V lost 0 bases to trimming and J lost 11 bases, with 11 bases between them. CDR3 bases: TGTGCCAGCAGTTTATCCCTGGCTAGGAAGCAGTTCTTC. Translation: CASSLSLARKQFF.

A word on this clonotype: One end of the junction varies from germline; a read error may be responsible. The chain combines TRBV7-8 with TRBJ2-1, with 8 bases matching TRBD2. CDR3 length equals 15 residues. Germline lookup yields CDR1 SGHVS and CDR2 FQNEAQ. The DNA for the CDR3 is TGTGCCAGCAGCTTAGGCCTAGCGGGTTTTAATGAGCAGATCTTC. Translation gives CASSLGLAGFNEQIF.

The table lists this clonotype with a count of one. This sequence joins TRBV7-2 and TRBJ1-2; D gene uncertain. V lost 2 bases and J 4 bases, leaving 14 bases between the germline ends. The CDR3 is 15 amino acids. The germline V gene has CDR1 SGHTA and CDR2 FQGNSA. DNA for the CDR3: TGTGCCAGCAGCTTAACCTTGCGTGAATTCTATGGCTACACCTTC. Translation: CASSLTLREFYGYTF.

This clonotype was counted many times. V gene TRBV28 combines with J gene TRBJ2-7, with 8 bases that match TRBD2. The V gene end was trimmed by 1 base and the J gene end by 6 bases; junction bases not matched to a gene: 11. Germline values: CDR1 MDHEN, CDR2 SYDVKM. This CDR3 contains 16 residues. The CDR3 bases are TGTGCCAGCAGTTTATTCGGACAGCGGGAGAACCGCGAGCAGTACTTC. Protein sequence: CASSLFGQRENREQYF.

Only a few counts were recorded for this clonotype. This chain connects TRBV12-3 or TRBV12-4 to TRBJ2-5, with a weak D call TRBD2 (5 bases). CDR3 length: 16 amino acids. V was shortened by 6 bases and J by 0 bases, with 17 bases between the two germline ends. The CDR3 nucleotides read TGTGCCAGCAGATCCTCTGGGAGCCCGTACCAAGAGACCCAGTACTTC. Encoded protein: CASRSSGSPYQETQYF.

This clonotype was seen only a few times. V is TRBV7-9 and J is TRBJ2-7, with D perhaps TRBD1 (6 bases). Trimming removed 3 bases from V and 5 bases from J, with 14 bases in between. This CDR3 is built from 14 residues. Looked up from germline, CDR1 is SEHNR and CDR2 is FQNEAQ (reference sequence). CDR3 residues: CASSFDRSTDEQYF. CDR3 DNA: TGTGCCAGCAGCTTCGACAGGTCGACCGACGAGCAGTACTTC.

This clonotype was seen only a few times. This chain uses TRBV11-2 with TRBJ2-1, with D unresolved. The V gene's germline CDR1 is SGHAT and CDR2 FQNNGV. V gave up 7 bases and J gave up 10 bases, with 14 bases separating them. The CDR3 covers 12 residues. In DNA, the CDR3 is TGTGCCAGCACCATTCCGGACGGCGAGCAGTTCTTC. Amino acids: CASTIPDGEQFF.

V gene TRBV7-2 combines with J gene TRBJ2-5; a weak D match, TRBD1 (5 bases). The ends were cut back, 6 bases at V and 3 bases at J, with 23 bases in the middle. CDR1 SGHTA and CDR2 FQGNSA come from the germline V gene. This CDR3 is built from 17 residues. In nucleotides, the CDR3 is TGTGCCAGCAGACAAGGAACGGCGGCTGCCAGGGAAGAGACCCAGTACTTC. It is translated as CASRQGTAAAREETQYF.

This clonotype was observed a few times. V and J are TRBV6-1 and TRBJ2-7; D ambiguous. V was trimmed by 1 base and J by 3 bases, leaving 13 bases between them. This CDR3 contains 15 residues. Germline V CDR1 and CDR2: MNHNS, SASEGT. The CDR3 DNA reads TGTGCCAGCAGTGAAGTGGCACAAAGAAACTACGAGCAGTACTTC. Protein: CASSEVAQRNYEQYF.

The chain combines TRBV4-1 with TRBJ2-1, with D perhaps matching TRBD1 or TRBD2 (5 bases each). The CDR3 is made up of 14 amino acids. Germline V CDR1 and CDR2: MGHRA, YSYEKL. V gave up 1 base and J gave up 8 bases, with 12 bases separating them. The CDR3 nucleotides read TGCGCCAGCAGCCAAGCCGGGACCCTAGATGAGCAGTTCTTC. Its protein product is CASSQAGTLDEQFF.

This chain joins TRBV9 and TRBJ1-2; D unresolved. The germline V and J ends were trimmed by 5 bases and 4 bases, with 9 bases remaining between them. CDR1 SGDLS and CDR2 YYNGEE come from the germline V gene. The CDR3 spans 12 residues. CDR3 residues: CASRPMGYGYTF. The DNA for the CDR3 is TGTGCCAGCAGACCGATGGGCTATGGCTACACCTTC. Combining the CDR3 with reference TRBV9 and TRBJ1-2 gives the whole variable domain DSGVTQTPKHLITATGQRVTLRCSPRSGDLSVYWYQQSLDQGLQFLIQYYNGEERAKGNILERFSAQQFPDLHSELNLSSLELGDSALYFCASRPMGYGYTFGSGTRLTVV.

V is TRBV9 and J is TRBJ1-2; 7 bases agree with TRBD1. The V segment lost 0 bases and the J segment 5 bases; nucleotides outside the gene matches: 4. There are 14 residues in the CDR3. Germline V gene data show CDR1 as SGDLS and CDR2 as YYNGEE. CDR3 sequence (DNA): TGTGCCAGCAGCGTAGAGCAGGGGGGGTATGGCTACACCTTC. Translated: CASSVEQGGYGYTF.

The rearrangement uses TRBV4-1 and TRBJ2-4; D could derive from TRBD1 or TRBD2 (5 bases each). The CDR3 is made up of 13 amino acids. Germline-derived CDR1 and CDR2 are MGHRA and YSYEKL. Trimming stripped 3 bases from V and 8 bases from J, with 11 bases between. The CDR3 protein is CASSQGRCDIQYF. The CDR3 DNA reads as TGCGCCAGCAGCCAGGGACGGTGTGACATTCAGTACTTC.

CDR3 protein: CASSEYPDTQYF. The CDR3 nucleotides read TGTGCCAGCAGTGAATATCCGGATACGCAGTATTTT. V and J are TRBV2 and TRBJ2-3; D call uncertain. V was trimmed by 2 bases and J by 6 bases, leaving 6 bases between them. Germline V lookup: CDR1 SNHLY, CDR2 FYNNEI. The CDR3 has 12 amino acids.

The V and J genes are TRBV25-1 and TRBJ2-5; D gene unclear. The CDR3 length is 13 residues. Germline V gene lookup returns CDR1 MGHDK and CDR2 SYGVNS. The V and J ends lost 7 bases and 5 bases respectively, with 14 bases between them. The CDR3 loop is CASTPIGWETQYF. The CDR3 coding sequence is TGTGCCAGCACCCCGATAGGTTGGGAGACCCAGTACTTC.

The genes are TRBV20-1 and TRBJ2-3; D unresolved. CDR3 length: 14 amino acids. Germline loops: CDR1 DFQATT, CDR2 SNEGSKA (reference sequence). V dropped 5 bases and J dropped 7 bases, with 19 bases sitting between them. CDR3 region: CSAGERSHLNTQYF. CDR3 bases: TGCAGTGCTGGCGAGAGGTCACACTTGAATACGCAGTATTTT.

This chain uses TRBV7-9 with TRBJ2-7; D possibly corresponds to TRBD2 (7 bases). Trimming took 6 bases from V and 0 from J, leaving 24 bases between them. Germline-derived CDR1 and CDR2 are SEHNR and FQNEAQ (reference sequence). This CDR3 comprises 18 residues. The CDR3 DNA reads as TGTGCCAGCAGTTTACAACCCGGTGGGGGGGCAAGCTCCTACGAGCAGTACTTC. Its protein is CASSLQPGGGASSYEQYF. Full variable domain (remainder filled in from reference TRBV7-9 and TRBJ2-7): DTGVSQNPRHKITKRGQNVTFRCDPISEHNRLYWYRQTLGQGPEFLTYFQNEAQLEKSRLLSDRFSAERPKGSFSTLEIQRTEQGDSAMYLCASSLQPGGGASSYEQYFGPGTRLTVT.